These T cell receptor beta chains were read from a single sample in a study of cytomegalovirus exposure and HLA in healthy donors. Clones were sequenced by immunoSEQ multiplex PCR, and TCRdb holds only the in-frame ones, with some missing. The sample has approximately 150,000 clones; 80% to 90% are singletons. Sequences were obtained from PBMCs. The receptors here all came from a woman in her thirties in good health and CMV-seronegative. Each CDR3 is given with its conserved first and last residue. The D gene is left open where the match is weak. Expanded clones are given a class, and other clones once, few, many or no size at all.

J gene: TRBJ1-5; clone size: .; V gene: TRBV6-1; D gene: .; CDR3 protein: CASRALGGPNQPQHF; CDR3 DNA: TGTGCCAGCAGAGCGCTGGGGGGGCCCAATCAGCCCCAGCATTTT
J gene: TRBJ1-2; clone size: few; V gene: TRBV27; D gene: .; CDR3 protein: CATLGGERYGYTF; CDR3 DNA: TGTGCCACCCTAGGCGGGGAAAGATATGGCTACACCTTC
J gene: TRBJ2-1; clone size: once; V gene: TRBV5-6; D gene: TRBD1; CDR3 protein: CASSLIRQGSYNEQFF; CDR3 DNA: TGTGCCAGCAGCTTGATCCGACAGGGTTCCTACAATGAGCAGTTCTTC
J gene: TRBJ1-2; clone size: .; V gene: TRBV18; D gene: TRBD1; CDR3 protein: CASSQGQGTANYGYTF; CDR3 DNA: TGTGCCAGCTCGCAGGGACAGGGAACAGCCAACTATGGCTACACCTTC
J gene: TRBJ2-3; clone size: .; V gene: TRBV18; D gene: .; CDR3 protein: CASSRAGGTDTQYF; CDR3 DNA: TGTGCCAGCTCACGGGCAGGGGGCACAGATACGCAGTATTTT
J gene: TRBJ2-7; clone size: .; V gene: TRBV7-9; D gene: .; CDR3 protein: CASSLPAGYEQYF; CDR3 DNA: TGTGCCAGCAGCTTACCGGCGGGCTACGAGCAGTACTTC
J gene: TRBJ2-7; clone size: .; V gene: TRBV27; D gene: .; CDR3 protein: CASSLEQVGGEQYF; CDR3 DNA: TGTGCCAGCAGTTTGGAACAGGTAGGGGGCGAGCAGTACTTC
J gene: TRBJ1-2; clone size: .; V gene: TRBV5-1; D gene: TRBD1; CDR3 protein: CASSLPGQPYGYTF; CDR3 DNA: TGCGCCAGCAGCTTGCCGGGACAGCCCTATGGCTACACCTTC
J gene: TRBJ2-3; clone size: .; V gene: TRBV2; D gene: TRBD2; CDR3 protein: CASTGLAGGTDTQYF; CDR3 DNA: TGTGCCAGCACAGGACTAGCGGGGGGCACAGATACGCAGTATTTT
J gene: TRBJ1-6; clone size: few; V gene: TRBV2; D gene: .; CDR3 protein: CASEGEGDSPLHF; CDR3 DNA: TGTGCCAGCGAAGGGGAGGGAGATTCACCCCTCCACTTT
J gene: TRBJ2-7; clone size: .; V gene: TRBV7-7; D gene: .; CDR3 protein: CASSLDSTYEQYF; CDR3 DNA: TGTGCCAGCAGCTTGGACAGTACCTACGAGCAGTACTTC
J gene: TRBJ2-7; clone size: .; V gene: TRBV27; D gene: TRBD2; CDR3 protein: CASSPRTSGGGTYEQYF; CDR3 DNA: TGTGCCAGCAGTCCCCGGACTAGCGGGGGGGGAACATACGAGCAGTACTTC
J gene: TRBJ2-1; clone size: once; V gene: TRBV4-2; D gene: .; CDR3 protein: CASSQDSSLNNNEQFF; CDR3 DNA: TGTGCCAGCAGCCAAGATTCTAGCCTTAACAACAATGAGCAGTTCTTC
J gene: TRBJ2-7; clone size: few; V gene: TRBV7-8; D gene: .; CDR3 protein: CASSKTGETYEQYF; CDR3 DNA: TGTGCCAGCAGCAAGACAGGCGAGACCTACGAGCAGTACTTC
J gene: TRBJ1-1; clone size: .; V gene: TRBV7-8; D gene: .; CDR3 protein: CASSPEGTEAFF; CDR3 DNA: TGTGCCAGCAGCCCGGAGGGAACTGAAGCTTTCTTT
J gene: TRBJ1-6; clone size: .; V gene: TRBV2; D gene: .; CDR3 protein: CASSKDFGNSPLHF; CDR3 DNA: TGTGCCAGCAGTAAGGACTTTGGAAATTCACCCCTCCACTTT
J gene: TRBJ1-5; clone size: .; V gene: TRBV6-1; D gene: .; CDR3 protein: CASSGQTSSQPQHF; CDR3 DNA: TGTGCCAGCAGTGGACAAACCTCAAGTCAGCCCCAGCATTTT
J gene: TRBJ2-7; clone size: .; V gene: TRBV7-9; D gene: .; CDR3 protein: CASSLLRGSYEQYF; CDR3 DNA: TGTGCCAGCAGCTTACTTCGGGGCTCCTACGAGCAGTACTTC
J gene: TRBJ2-7; clone size: .; V gene: TRBV2; D gene: .; CDR3 protein: CASKGLQAAYEQYF; CDR3 DNA: TGTGCCAGCAAGGGACTTCAAGCGGCCTACGAGCAGTACTTC
J gene: TRBJ2-4; clone size: .; V gene: TRBV9; D gene: .; CDR3 protein: CASSGAGKNIQYF; CDR3 DNA: TGTGCCAGCAGCGGGGCAGGGAAGAACATTCAGTACTTC
J gene: TRBJ1-1; clone size: .; V gene: TRBV6-5; D gene: .; CDR3 protein: CASSYLSSGLTAEAFF; CDR3 DNA: TGTGCCAGCAGTTACTTGTCATCAGGGTTGACAGCTGAAGCTTTCTTT
J gene: TRBJ1-1; clone size: .; V gene: TRBV19; D gene: .; CDR3 protein: CASRGAAPDREAFF; CDR3 DNA: TGTGCCAGTAGAGGGGCCGCCCCCGACCGGGAAGCTTTCTTT